The 3 T cell receptor beta chains listed next were all sequenced from one sample in a study of beta chain features in type 1 diabetes. Regarding the study as a whole: Among all four CD4+ subsets, Type 1 diabetes patients had TCRB CDR3s that were moderately but significantly shorter.

The antigens these receptors bind are not known. Expressed TCRB transcripts were sequenced, since all the RNA that had been isolated was reverse transcribed. Clones were read by immunoSEQ multiplex PCR, and TCRdb kept only the in-frame ones, dropping some. This table holds 200,000 to 300,000 clones, approximately 11% found once. Sequenced sample: naive CD4+ T cells from blood. Source of these receptors: a man aged 25-40 years with type 1 diabetes.

This clone was counted a few times. CDR3 nucleotides: TGTGCCAGCAGCACCGCGACAGGGAACGTCTACGAGCAGTACTTC. It specifies CASSTATGNVYEQYF. J is TRBJ2-7 and V is TRBV7-2, with 7 bases aligning to TRBD1. Germline CDR1 and CDR2: SGHTA and FQGNSA. CDR3 size: 15 residues. V shed 5 bases, J shed 3 bases, and the junction held 10 bases outside the gene matches.

The chain links TRBV28 to TRBJ1-1, with D uncertain. The V and J ends lost 2 bases and 1 base respectively, with 8 bases between them. The CDR3 is 14 residues long. Germline CDR1 reads MDHEN; CDR2 reads SYDVKM. The CDR3 loop reads CASSLNQANTEAFF. DNA of the CDR3: TGTGCCAGCAGTTTAAACCAGGCGAACACTGAAGCTTTCTTT.

A few counts support this clone. The rearrangement joins TRBV5-4 to TRBJ2-7, with 8 bases matching TRBD1. Trimming removed 2 bases from V and 3 bases from J; junction bases left unmatched: 4. Germline CDR1 is SGHNT and CDR2 is YYREEE (reference sequence). The CDR3 spans 14 residues. CDR3 protein: CASSLWDRHYEQYF. CDR3 DNA: TGTGCCAGCAGCTTATGGGACAGGCACTACGAGCAGTACTTC.